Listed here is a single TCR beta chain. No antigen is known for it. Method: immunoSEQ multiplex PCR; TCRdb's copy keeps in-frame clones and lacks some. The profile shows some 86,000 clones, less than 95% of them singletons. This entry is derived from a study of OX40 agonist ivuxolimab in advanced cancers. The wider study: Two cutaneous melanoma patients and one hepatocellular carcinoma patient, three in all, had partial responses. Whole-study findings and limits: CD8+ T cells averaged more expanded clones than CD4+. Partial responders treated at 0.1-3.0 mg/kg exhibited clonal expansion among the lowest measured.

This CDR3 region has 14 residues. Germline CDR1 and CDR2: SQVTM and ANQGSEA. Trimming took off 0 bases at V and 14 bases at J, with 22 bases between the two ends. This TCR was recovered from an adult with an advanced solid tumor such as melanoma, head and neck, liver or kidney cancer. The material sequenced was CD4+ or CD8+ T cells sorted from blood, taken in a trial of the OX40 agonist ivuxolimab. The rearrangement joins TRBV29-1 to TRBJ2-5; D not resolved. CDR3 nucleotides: TGCAGCGTTGAAGAAAATCCCGGTACCGGGTCCATTTACTTC. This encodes CSVEENPGTGSIYF. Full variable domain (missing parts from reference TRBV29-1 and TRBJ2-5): SAVISQKPSRDICQRGTSLTIQCQVDSQVTMMFWYRQQPGQSLTLIATANQGSEATYESGFVIDKFPISRPNLTFSTLTVSNMSPEDSSIYLCSVEENPGTGSIYFGPGTRLLVL.